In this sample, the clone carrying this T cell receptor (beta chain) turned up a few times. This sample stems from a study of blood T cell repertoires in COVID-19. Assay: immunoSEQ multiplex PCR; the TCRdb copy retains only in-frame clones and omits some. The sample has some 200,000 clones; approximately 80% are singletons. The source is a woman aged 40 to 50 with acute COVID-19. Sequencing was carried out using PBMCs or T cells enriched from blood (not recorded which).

The DNA of the CDR3 is TGTGCCTGGAGTGCGGGGGAGCGAGAAAAACTGTTTTTT. Translating gives CAWSAGEREKLFF. The V gene is TRBV30, the J gene TRBJ1-4; D is perhaps TRBD1 (5 bases). The germline V gene encodes CDR1 GTSNPN and CDR2 SVGIG (reference sequence). Trimming took off 1 base at V and 8 bases at J, with 11 bases between the two ends. The CDR3 is 13 residues long.